The 19 T cell receptor beta chains reported below all come from one sample, sequenced in a study of Graves' ophthalmopathy and Graves' hyperthyroidism. RNA transcripts were the template, and TCR beta CDR3 regions were amplified from them. First-round RT-PCR relied on HTBI primers, and a second-round multiplex PCR came next. Each CDR3 protein is one row after TCRdb ran MiXCR on the multiplex PCR reads. The table has around 400,000 distinct CDR3 sequences, about 21% seen once. Material: peripheral blood. Every receptor here comes from a young woman with stable Graves' hyperthyroidism.

This clonotype showed up many times. This sequence joins TRBV11-2 and TRBJ1-1; maybe TRBD1 (5 bases). Germline V gives CDR1 SGHAT, CDR2 FQNNGV. The V end lost 11 bases, the J end lost 1 base, and 20 bases lay between the germline ends. CDR3 length: 15 amino acids. The CDR3, as DNA: TGTGCCCCCCAAGGGAGCAGGGAGGGGAACACTGAAGCTTTCTTT. Its translation is CAPQGSREGNTEAFF. Looking up the rest from reference TRBV11-2 and TRBJ1-1 gives the full variable domain: EAGVAQSPRYKIIEKRQSVAFWCNPISGHATLYWYQQILGQGPKLLIQFQNNGVVDDSQLPKDRFSAERLKGVDSTLKIQPAKLEDSAVYLCAPQGSREGNTEAFFGQGTRLTVV.

At least ten counts were recorded for this clonotype. This chain uses TRBV12-5 with TRBJ2-5; the D is unclear. The V and J ends lost 0 bases and 4 bases respectively, with 6 bases between them. Germline loops: CDR1 LGHNT, CDR2 FRNRAP. This CDR3 region has 13 residues. The CDR3 region is CASGLVGRETQYF. CDR3 coding DNA: TGTGCTAGTGGTTTGGTAGGAAGAGAGACCCAGTACTTC.

The chain employs TRBV7-2 and TRBJ1-2, with D possibly TRBD1 on 5 matching bases. The CDR3 runs to 15 residues. V lost 6 bases to trimming and J lost 4 bases, with 18 bases between them. Germline values: CDR1 SGHTA, CDR2 FQGNSA. The CDR3 region has the DNA TGTGCCAGCAGTTCCATCGGGGCGGGGACCTATGGCTACACCTTC. It is translated as CASSSIGAGTYGYTF.

This clonotype was seen at least ten times. The J gene is TRBJ2-7, the V gene TRBV6-1; D gene ambiguous. This CDR3 has 12 residues. Germline CDR1 reads MNHNS; CDR2 reads SASEGT. Trimming took 2 bases from V and 4 from J, leaving 6 bases between them. CDR3 protein: CASSEFPYEQYF. CDR3 DNA: TGTGCCAGCAGTGAATTCCCTTACGAGCAGTACTTC.

This clonotype came up many times. The rearrangement uses TRBV20-1 and TRBJ1-5, with a weak D call TRBD1 (6 bases). The CDR3 length is 12 residues. With 5 bases removed from V and 7 bases from J, the gap between germline ends came to 12 bases. Germline lookup yields CDR1 DFQATT and CDR2 SNEGSKA (reference sequence). In DNA, the CDR3 is TGCAGTGCTCTAAGGGGGATGCAGCCCCAGCATTTT. Translated, it gives CSALRGMQPQHF.

This clonotype was seen many times. V usage is TRBV24-1 and J usage is TRBJ1-5; TRBD1 aligns across 8 bases. This CDR3 contains 14 residues. V gave up 5 bases and J gave up 3 bases; unmatched junction bases: 2. The germline gives CDR1 KGHDR, CDR2 SFDVKD. For the CDR3, the DNA is TGTGCCACCAGTGGGACAGGGCCCAATCAGCCCCAGCATTTT. As protein: CATSGTGPNQPQHF.

This clonotype was observed at least ten times. The J gene is TRBJ2-3, the V gene TRBV12-3 or TRBV12-4; the match to TRBD2 covers 8 bases. The CDR3 is 14 amino acids. J was trimmed by 5 bases and V by 7 bases; bases with no gene match: 8. The CDR3 DNA reads as TGTGCCAGCAACCTTAGCGGGAAAGAAGATACGCAGTATTTT. It codes for CASNLSGKEDTQYF.

This clonotype occurred many times. The chain is built from TRBV29-1 and TRBJ1-1, with D unresolved. Germline V lookup: CDR1 SQVTM, CDR2 ANQGSEA. The germline V and J ends were trimmed by 2 bases and 6 bases, with 10 bases remaining between them. This CDR3 has 12 amino acids. The DNA of the CDR3 is TGCAGCGTTGAATACGGTAAGGCTGAAGCTTTCTTT. Translated: CSVEYGKAEAFF.

In its sample, this clonotype was seen once. The chain recombines TRBV9 with TRBJ2-5, with 10 positions matching TRBD2. CDR3 length equals 16 residues. Germline V gene sequence: CDR1 SGDLS, CDR2 YYNGEE. V dropped 0 bases and J dropped 3; count of bases not matched to a gene: 5. The chain's CDR3 is CASSVGSSGREETQYF. CDR3 sequence (DNA): TGTGCCAGCAGCGTAGGGTCCAGCGGGAGGGAAGAGACCCAGTACTTC.

Many counts were recorded for this clonotype. The chain carries TRBV20-1 and TRBJ2-7; 9 bases align to TRBD1. Looked up from germline, CDR1 is DFQATT and CDR2 is SNEGSKA (reference sequence). The CDR3 length is 14 residues. V lost 5 bases to trimming and J lost 4 bases; unmatched junction nucleotides: 9. The CDR3 DNA sequence: TGCAGTGCTTGGGGACAGGGAAATAGGTACGAGCAGTACTTC. Its protein product is CSAWGQGNRYEQYF.

This clonotype was picked up many times. The gene calls are TRBV28 and TRBJ1-6; TRBD1 might be the D (6 bases). Germline V lookup: CDR1 MDHEN, CDR2 SYDVKM. V was trimmed by 3 bases and J by 5 bases, leaving 11 bases between them. CDR3 size: 15 residues. CDR3 in amino acids: CASSFLTGNNSPLHF. The DNA for the CDR3 is TGTGCCAGCAGTTTCCTTACAGGGAATAATTCACCCCTCCACTTT.

This clonotype was detected ten times or more. The rearrangement joins TRBV24-1 to TRBJ1-5; D is uncertain. The CDR3 sequence is 16 residues long. V was cut by 0 bases and J by 13 bases, with 21 bases left in between. Per germline, CDR1 KGHDR and CDR2 SFDVKD. The CDR3 protein is CATSDLPMNASRTQHF. The DNA for the CDR3 is TGTGCCACCAGTGATTTGCCGATGAACGCGTCCAGAACTCAGCATTTT.

This clonotype was picked up many times. The chain uses TRBV6-1 and TRBJ2-5; 8 bases map to TRBD2. The germline CDR1 and CDR2 sequences are MNHNS and SASEGT. The CDR3 covers 15 residues. V was clipped by 2 bases and J by 5 bases; unmatched bases: 7. CDR3 sequence (DNA): TGTGCCAGCAGTGAAACAGCGGGAGAGGAGGAGACCCAGTACTTC. This gives the protein CASSETAGEEETQYF.

This clonotype appeared many times. The V call is TRBV28, the J call TRBJ1-1; D unresolved. Germline values: CDR1 MDHEN, CDR2 SYDVKM. The CDR3 runs to 12 residues. Trimming left V 3 bases short and J 5 bases short, with 7 bases between. The CDR3 spells CASSFGRTEAFF. CDR3 DNA sequence: TGTGCCAGCAGTTTTGGCAGGACTGAAGCTTTCTTT.

This chain links TRBV9 with TRBJ2-7, with 10 positions matching TRBD1. Germline V gives CDR1 SGDLS, CDR2 YYNGEE. This CDR3 contains 15 residues. Losses at the gene ends were 4 bases for V and 3 bases for J; bases not matched to a gene: 7. The DNA of the CDR3 is TGTGCCAGCAGCCCTGGACAGGGGGACTTCTACGAGCAGTACTTC. It specifies CASSPGQGDFYEQYF.

This clonotype was recorded at least ten times. The gene calls are TRBV20-1 and TRBJ2-2; D unclear. Trimming took 0 bases from V and 8 from J, leaving 19 bases between them. The CDR3 consists of 16 residues. CDR1 is DFQATT, CDR2 SNEGSKA, per germline (reference sequence). CDR3 residues: CSARDDLTGRTGELFF. CDR3 DNA: TGCAGTGCTAGAGATGATCTAACGGGCCGAACGGGGGAGCTGTTTTTT.

The J gene is TRBJ2-7, the V gene TRBV25-1; 7 bases map to TRBD1. V lost 5 bases and J lost 2; bases outside the gene matches: 15. CDR3 length equals 17 residues. Germline assignment: CDR1 MGHDK and CDR2 SYGVNS. DNA for the CDR3: TGTGCCAGCAGTTCCCCAAAGAGGGACAGCGGTACCTACGAGCAGTACTTC. This codes for CASSSPKRDSGTYEQYF.

Ten or more counts support this clonotype. V gene TRBV19 combines with J gene TRBJ1-5; possibly TRBD1 for D (5 bases). Germline V gives CDR1 LNHDA, CDR2 SQIVND (reference sequence). Trimming left V 3 bases short and J 9 bases short, with 18 bases between. The CDR3 totals 15 residues. The CDR3 coding sequence is TGTGCCAGTAGTATTTATACAGGCGATCGCCCGCCCCAGCATTTT. Residues: CASSIYTGDRPPQHF.

This clonotype was picked up many times. The chain carries TRBV20-1 and TRBJ2-7, with 15 bases matching TRBD2. CDR3 length equals 16 residues. The junction had 7 bases not matched to a gene; V was cut back by 6 bases and J by 1 base. The germline CDR1 and CDR2 sequences are DFQATT and SNEGSKA (reference sequence). CDR3 sequence (DNA): TGCAGTGCCGGGACTAGCGGGAGGTTTATTTCCTACGAGCAGTACTTC. Amino acids: CSAGTSGRFISYEQYF.